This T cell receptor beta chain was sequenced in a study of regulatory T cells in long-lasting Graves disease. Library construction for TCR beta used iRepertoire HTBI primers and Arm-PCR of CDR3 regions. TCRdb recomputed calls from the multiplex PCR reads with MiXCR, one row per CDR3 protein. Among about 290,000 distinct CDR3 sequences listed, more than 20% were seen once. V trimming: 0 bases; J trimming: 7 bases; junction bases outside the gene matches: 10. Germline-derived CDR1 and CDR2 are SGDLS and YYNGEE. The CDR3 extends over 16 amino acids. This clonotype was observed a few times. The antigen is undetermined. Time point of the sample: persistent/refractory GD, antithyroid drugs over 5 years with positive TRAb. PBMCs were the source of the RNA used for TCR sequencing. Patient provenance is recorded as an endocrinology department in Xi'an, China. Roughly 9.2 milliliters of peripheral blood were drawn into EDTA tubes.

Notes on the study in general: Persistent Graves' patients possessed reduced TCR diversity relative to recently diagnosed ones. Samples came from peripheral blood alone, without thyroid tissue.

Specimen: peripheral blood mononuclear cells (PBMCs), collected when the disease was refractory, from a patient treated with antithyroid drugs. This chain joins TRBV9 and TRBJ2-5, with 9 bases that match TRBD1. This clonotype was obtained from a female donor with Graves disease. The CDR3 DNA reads TGTGCCAGCAGCGTAGCTGAGAACAGGGGGCAGGGGACCCAGTACTTC. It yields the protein CASSVAENRGQGTQYF.